The rows below give T cell receptor beta chains drawn from one sample of a study of CD4 T cells in relation to SARS-CoV-2 and coronaviruses. The antigens of these receptors remain unknown. Measured with immunoSEQ multiplex PCR; TCRdb has only the in-frame clones, and not every one. Of tens of thousands of clones detected, about 76% appear once; the ten largest clones hold around 15%. Sequences were obtained from CD4+ T cells from PBMCs, cultured in vitro. Receptor source: a human donor in good health. The CDR3 runs from the conserved cysteine through the conserved F or W. The D gene is left open where the match is weak. Clone size is stated in some rows and not others, as once, few, many or a class when expanded.

abundance: .; j_gene: TRBJ1-5; d_gene: .; v_gene: TRBV3-1/TRBV3-2; CDR3aa: CASSQRQSNQPQHF; CDR3nt: TGTGCCAGCAGCCAACGGCAGTCCAATCAGCCCCAGCATTTT
abundance: .; j_gene: TRBJ1-4; d_gene: TRBD1; v_gene: TRBV13; CDR3aa: CASSSHRDSYEKLFF; CDR3nt: TGTGCCAGCAGCTCGCACCGGGACAGCTATGAAAAACTGTTTTTT
abundance: .; j_gene: TRBJ1-2; d_gene: .; v_gene: TRBV4-1; CDR3aa: CASGSGYTF; CDR3nt: TGCGCCAGCGGCTCTGGCTACACCTTC
abundance: .; j_gene: TRBJ1-1; d_gene: .; v_gene: TRBV2; CDR3aa: CASSVVRANTEAFF; CDR3nt: TGTGCCAGCAGTGTCGTTAGGGCGAACACTGAAGCTTTCTTT
abundance: .; j_gene: TRBJ1-3; d_gene: .; v_gene: TRBV19; CDR3aa: CASSIRSRQRGTIYF; CDR3nt: TGTGCCAGTAGTATTCGCTCAAGACAGCGCGGGACCATATATTTT
abundance: few; j_gene: TRBJ2-7; d_gene: TRBD2; v_gene: TRBV7-2; CDR3aa: CASSSSGSLGEQYF; CDR3nt: TGTGCCAGCAGCTCAAGCGGGAGCCTGGGCGAGCAGTACTTC
abundance: .; j_gene: TRBJ1-1; d_gene: .; v_gene: TRBV29-1; CDR3aa: CSVVGLYTEAFF; CDR3nt: TGCAGCGTTGTAGGTCTGTACACTGAAGCTTTCTTT
abundance: .; j_gene: TRBJ1-1; d_gene: .; v_gene: TRBV5-4; CDR3aa: CASSSGLNTEAFF; CDR3nt: TGTGCCAGCAGCTCGGGCCTTAACACTGAAGCTTTCTTT
abundance: .; j_gene: TRBJ2-5; d_gene: TRBD2; v_gene: TRBV7-3; CDR3aa: CASSPGLAGAGGETQYF; CDR3nt: TGTGCCAGCAGTCCCGGACTAGCGGGAGCAGGGGGAGAGACCCAGTACTTC
abundance: .; j_gene: TRBJ2-7; d_gene: TRBD2; v_gene: TRBV25-1; CDR3aa: CASSPQRGSSYEQYF; CDR3nt: TGTGCCAGCAGTCCCCAGCGGGGGTCCTCCTACGAGCAGTACTTC
abundance: .; j_gene: TRBJ2-3; d_gene: .; v_gene: TRBV3-1/TRBV3-2; CDR3aa: CASSPGLTWTDTQYF; CDR3nt: TGTGCCAGCAGCCCCGGACTAACTTGGACAGATACGCAGTATTTT
abundance: .; j_gene: TRBJ2-1; d_gene: .; v_gene: TRBV6-2/TRBV6-3; CDR3aa: CASSLDVSPNEQFF; CDR3nt: TGTGCCAGCAGTTTAGACGTATCCCCCAATGAGCAGTTCTTC
abundance: .; j_gene: TRBJ1-1; d_gene: .; v_gene: TRBV2; CDR3aa: CASRGQTNTEAFF; CDR3nt: TGTGCCAGCCGAGGACAGACGAACACTGAAGCTTTCTTT
abundance: .; j_gene: TRBJ2-5; d_gene: .; v_gene: TRBV3-1/TRBV3-2; CDR3aa: CASSQVNRFETQYF; CDR3nt: TGTGCCAGCAGCCAAGTGAATCGATTCGAGACCCAGTACTTC
abundance: .; j_gene: TRBJ1-5; d_gene: .; v_gene: TRBV27; CDR3aa: CASSYQTGGQPQHF; CDR3nt: TGTGCCAGCAGCTACCAGACAGGTGGTCAGCCCCAGCATTTT
abundance: .; j_gene: TRBJ1-3; d_gene: .; v_gene: TRBV10-3; CDR3aa: CAITPGTNTIYF; CDR3nt: TGTGCCATCACCCCCGGGACGAACACCATATATTTT
abundance: .; j_gene: TRBJ2-1; d_gene: .; v_gene: TRBV5-1; CDR3aa: CASSLVVGSYNEQFF; CDR3nt: TGCGCCAGCAGCTTGGTTGTTGGCTCCTACAATGAGCAGTTCTTC
abundance: medium-sized; j_gene: TRBJ1-1; d_gene: .; v_gene: TRBV10-3; CDR3aa: CAITLDRNTEAFF; CDR3nt: TGTGCCATCACTTTAGACAGGAACACTGAAGCTTTCTTT
abundance: .; j_gene: TRBJ2-2; d_gene: .; v_gene: TRBV5-4; CDR3aa: CASSLARGVDTGELFF; CDR3nt: TGTGCCAGCAGCCTGGCGAGGGGGGTGGACACCGGGGAGCTGTTTTTT
abundance: once; j_gene: TRBJ2-2; d_gene: TRBD1; v_gene: TRBV7-2; CDR3aa: CASSLNRGGTGELFF; CDR3nt: TGTGCCAGCAGCTTAAACAGGGGTGGAACCGGGGAGCTGTTTTTT
abundance: few; j_gene: TRBJ2-1; d_gene: .; v_gene: TRBV13; CDR3aa: CASSFRLMGADSYNEQFF; CDR3nt: TGTGCCAGCAGCTTCCGTCTAATGGGGGCCGATTCCTACAATGAGCAGTTCTTC
abundance: .; j_gene: TRBJ1-4; d_gene: .; v_gene: TRBV2; CDR3aa: CASSGGQGRLGNEKLFF; CDR3nt: TGTGCCAGCAGTGGGGGCCAAGGGAGGCTAGGGAATGAAAAACTGTTTTTT
abundance: .; j_gene: TRBJ2-2; d_gene: TRBD1; v_gene: TRBV3-1/TRBV3-2; CDR3aa: CASSPKGRTGFIGELFF; CDR3nt: TGTGCCAGCAGCCCGAAGGGCAGGACAGGGTTTATCGGGGAGCTGTTTTTT
abundance: few; j_gene: TRBJ2-7; d_gene: .; v_gene: TRBV6-1; CDR3aa: CASSDPLLRGSSYEQYF; CDR3nt: TGTGCCAGCAGTGATCCCCTATTACGTGGGAGCTCCTACGAGCAGTACTTC
abundance: .; j_gene: TRBJ2-3; d_gene: TRBD2; v_gene: TRBV5-6; CDR3aa: CASSPTLTSGVSTDTQYF; CDR3nt: TGTGCCAGCAGCCCTACCCTTACTAGCGGGGTTAGCACAGATACGCAGTATTTT
abundance: .; j_gene: TRBJ2-2; d_gene: TRBD1; v_gene: TRBV11-2; CDR3aa: CASSFLTGATGELFF; CDR3nt: TGTGCCAGCAGCTTTCTTACAGGGGCGACCGGGGAGCTGTTTTTT
abundance: .; j_gene: TRBJ2-5; d_gene: .; v_gene: TRBV30; CDR3aa: CAWSPPAASGTQYF; CDR3nt: TGTGCCTGGAGCCCCCCGGCGGCTAGTGGGACCCAGTACTTC
abundance: .; j_gene: TRBJ2-5; d_gene: .; v_gene: TRBV5-1; CDR3aa: CASHLEGGQETQYF; CDR3nt: TGCGCCAGCCACTTAGAGGGGGGCCAAGAGACCCAGTACTTC
abundance: few; j_gene: TRBJ1-1; d_gene: .; v_gene: TRBV7-9; CDR3aa: CASSPHLDGNTEAFF; CDR3nt: TGTGCCAGCAGCCCGCACCTAGATGGGAACACTGAAGCTTTCTTT
abundance: .; j_gene: TRBJ2-2; d_gene: .; v_gene: TRBV6-4; CDR3aa: CASSDGTPTTEGTGELFF; CDR3nt: TGTGCCAGCAGTGACGGAACTCCGACTACGGAGGGGACCGGGGAGCTGTTTTTT
abundance: few; j_gene: TRBJ1-5; d_gene: .; v_gene: TRBV2; CDR3aa: CASSVKSNQPQHF; CDR3nt: TGTGCCAGCAGTGTAAAGAGCAATCAGCCCCAGCATTTT
abundance: .; j_gene: TRBJ1-5; d_gene: .; v_gene: TRBV5-5; CDR3aa: CASSLGPNQPQHF; CDR3nt: TGTGCCAGCAGCCTAGGACCCAATCAGCCCCAGCATTTT
abundance: .; j_gene: TRBJ1-1; d_gene: .; v_gene: TRBV7-2; CDR3aa: CASSLVTANTEAFF; CDR3nt: TGTGCCAGCAGCTTAGTTACGGCGAACACTGAAGCTTTCTTT
abundance: .; j_gene: TRBJ2-5; d_gene: .; v_gene: TRBV19; CDR3aa: CASSMGQSPTETQYF; CDR3nt: TGTGCCAGTAGTATGGGGCAGTCCCCTACAGAGACCCAGTACTTC